These T cell receptor beta chains were read from a single sample in a study of CD8+CD57+ T cells in acquired aplastic anemia. TCRdb reanalysed the reads using MiXCR and keeps one entry per CDR3 protein. The sample lists 180,000 or so distinct CDR3 sequences; approximately 49% were seen once. The sample comprised sorted CD4+, CD8+, or CD8+CD57+ T cells (not recorded which) from PBMCs. These receptors were taken from a human donor in good health. Both conserved end residues are part of each CDR3. Fields, in order: D gene, V gene, clone size, J gene, CDR3 protein, CDR3 DNA. The D gene is left open where the match is weak. Size is omitted from some rows. Given values are once, few, many or a class for expanded clones.

d_gene: TRBD1; v_gene: TRBV24-1; abundance: many; j_gene: TRBJ1-1; CDR3aa: CATTRYRDSGPVRTEAFF; CDR3nt: TGTGCCACCACCCGGTACCGGGACAGTGGGCCCGTACGGACTGAAGCTTTCTTT
d_gene: -; v_gene: TRBV20-1; abundance: -; j_gene: TRBJ2-7; CDR3aa: CSARVWGIVEQYF; CDR3nt: TGCAGTGCTAGAGTATGGGGGATCGTCGAGCAGTACTTC
d_gene: -; v_gene: TRBV9; abundance: many; j_gene: TRBJ2-5; CDR3aa: CASSVDGGSATQYF; CDR3nt: TGTGCCAGCAGCGTAGATGGGGGGAGCGCGACCCAGTACTTC
d_gene: -; v_gene: TRBV6-1; abundance: many; j_gene: TRBJ2-5; CDR3aa: CASSGRVGETQYF; CDR3nt: TGTGCCAGCAGTGGTAGGGTGGGTGAGACCCAGTACTTC
d_gene: -; v_gene: TRBV15; abundance: -; j_gene: TRBJ2-7; CDR3aa: CATSRAGGYSYEQYF; CDR3nt: TGTGCCACCAGCAGAGCTGGGGGATACTCCTACGAGCAGTACTTC
d_gene: -; v_gene: TRBV20-1; abundance: many; j_gene: TRBJ1-1; CDR3aa: CSARQSGRSNTEAFF; CDR3nt: TGCAGTGCTAGACAGTCCGGCAGATCCAACACTGAAGCTTTCTTT
d_gene: -; v_gene: TRBV4-2; abundance: -; j_gene: TRBJ1-4; CDR3aa: CASSQVLVGGEGENLFF; CDR3nt: TGTGCCAGCAGCCAAGTTCTAGTCGGAGGGGAGGGTGAAAACCTGTTTTTT
d_gene: TRBD2; v_gene: TRBV20-1; abundance: -; j_gene: TRBJ2-3; CDR3aa: CSASGPRTSTDTRYF; CDR3nt: TGCAGTGCTAGTGGTCCCCGGACTAGCACAGATACGCGGTATTTT
d_gene: TRBD1; v_gene: TRBV20-1; abundance: many; j_gene: TRBJ1-1; CDR3aa: CSAGQGTGTEAFF; CDR3nt: TGCAGTGCAGGACAGGGGACGGGCACTGAAGCTTTCTTT
d_gene: -; v_gene: TRBV7-9; abundance: -; j_gene: TRBJ2-2; CDR3aa: CASSSGGANTGELFF; CDR3nt: TGTGCCAGCAGCTCAGGCGGGGCGAACACCGGGGAGCTGTTTTTT
d_gene: -; v_gene: TRBV19; abundance: -; j_gene: TRBJ2-1; CDR3aa: CASSISGRNEQFF; CDR3nt: TGTGCCAGTAGTATTTCAGGCCGGAATGAGCAGTTCTTC
d_gene: -; v_gene: TRBV24-1; abundance: -; j_gene: TRBJ1-5; CDR3aa: CATSWGSNQPQHF; CDR3nt: TGTGCTACCAGTTGGGGGAGCAATCAGCCCCAGCATTTT
d_gene: -; v_gene: TRBV3-1; abundance: few; j_gene: TRBJ1-5; CDR3aa: CASSQEWRRGNQPQHF; CDR3nt: TGTGCCAGCAGCCAAGAGTGGCGTCGAGGCAATCAGCCCCAGCATTTT
d_gene: -; v_gene: TRBV6-1; abundance: few; j_gene: TRBJ1-1; CDR3aa: CASSRLLGGTEAFF; CDR3nt: TGTGCCAGCAGCCGGCTCCTTGGGGGCACTGAAGCTTTCTTT
d_gene: -; v_gene: TRBV25-1; abundance: -; j_gene: TRBJ2-1; CDR3aa: CASAGTYNEQFF; CDR3nt: TGTGCCAGCGCAGGGACTTACAATGAGCAGTTCTTC
d_gene: -; v_gene: TRBV7-2; abundance: -; j_gene: TRBJ1-1; CDR3aa: CASSFSKNTEAFF; CDR3nt: TGTGCCAGCAGCTTTAGTAAGAACACTGAAGCTTTCTTT
d_gene: TRBD1; v_gene: TRBV24-1; abundance: many; j_gene: TRBJ2-1; CDR3aa: CATSGTGRLGNEQFF; CDR3nt: TGTGCCACCAGTGGGACAGGGCGTTTAGGGAATGAGCAGTTCTTC
d_gene: -; v_gene: TRBV15; abundance: -; j_gene: TRBJ2-3; CDR3aa: CATSRDYRSTDTQYF; CDR3nt: TGTGCCACCAGCAGAGACTACCGGAGCACAGATACGCAGTATTTT
d_gene: TRBD1; v_gene: TRBV2; abundance: once; j_gene: TRBJ2-6; CDR3aa: CASSDETGNSGANVLTF; CDR3nt: TGTGCCAGCAGTGACGAGACAGGGAACTCTGGGGCCAACGTCCTGACTTTC
d_gene: TRBD1; v_gene: TRBV16; abundance: -; j_gene: TRBJ1-2; CDR3aa: CASSPIIKPGQGNYGYTF; CDR3nt: TGTGCCAGCAGCCCTATAATAAAACCCGGACAGGGGAACTATGGCTACACCTTC
d_gene: -; v_gene: TRBV5-1; abundance: few; j_gene: TRBJ1-2; CDR3aa: CASSLGRGRDYGYTF; CDR3nt: TGCGCCAGCAGCTTGGGTCGGGGCAGGGACTATGGCTACACCTTC
d_gene: TRBD2; v_gene: TRBV20-1; abundance: many; j_gene: TRBJ2-2; CDR3aa: CSARRAGAVTGELFF; CDR3nt: TGCAGTGCTAGAAGGGCGGGAGCCGTAACCGGGGAGCTGTTTTTT